The sequence of this T cell receptor (beta chain) was determined in a study of breast tumors, draining lymph nodes, adjacent tissues. Study outcomes and limitations: Tumor TCR diversity was below lymph nodes but above nontumor tissue. Data only fit, rather than demonstrated, lymph node origin of most tumor T cells. Luminal-like breast cancer showed significantly higher tumor–nontumor repertoire similarity than basal-like.

CDR1 is SGHRS and CDR2 is YFSETQ in the germline V gene. This CDR3 has 14 amino acids. The trim removed 7 bases at V and 9 bases at J, leaving 15 bases unmatched. Using its own MiXCR run on the multiplex PCR reads, TCRdb lists one record per CDR3 protein. The sample includes around 13,000 distinct CDR3 sequences, roughly 72% seen only once; the top ten take approximately 44%. As to this clonotype: Its cognate antigen is unknown.

V is TRBV5-1 and J is TRBJ2-7; 8 bases fit TRBD1. The source of this sequence is a female donor with breast cancer. Some clones in this sample may be carry-over from other donors' samples. Sample: tumor-adjacent breast tissue. In nucleotides, the CDR3 is TGCGCCAGCCTAGACAGGGGATACTTACGAGGGCAGTACTTC. Its translation is CASLDRGYLRGQYF. Together with reference TRBV5-1 and TRBJ2-7, the CDR3 gives the full variable domain: KAGVTQTPRYLIKTRGQQVTLSCSPISGHRSVSWYQQTPGQGLQFLFEYFSETQRNKGNFPGRFSGRQFSNSRSEMNVSTLELGDSALYLCASLDRGYLRGQYFGPGTRLTVT.